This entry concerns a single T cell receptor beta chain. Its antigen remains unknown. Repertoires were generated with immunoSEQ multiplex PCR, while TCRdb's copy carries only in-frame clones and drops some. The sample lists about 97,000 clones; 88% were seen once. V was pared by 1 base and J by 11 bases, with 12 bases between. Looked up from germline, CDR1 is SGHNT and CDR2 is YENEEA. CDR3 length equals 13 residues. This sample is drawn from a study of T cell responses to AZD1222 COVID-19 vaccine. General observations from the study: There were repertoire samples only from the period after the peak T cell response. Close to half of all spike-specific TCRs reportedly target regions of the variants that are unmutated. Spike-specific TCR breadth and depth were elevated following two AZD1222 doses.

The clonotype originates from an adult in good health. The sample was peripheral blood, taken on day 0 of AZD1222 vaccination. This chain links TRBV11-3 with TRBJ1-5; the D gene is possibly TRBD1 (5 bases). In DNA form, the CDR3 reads TGTGCCAGCAGCTTAGGTCAGGGCTTGACCCAGCATTTT. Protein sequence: CASSLGQGLTQHF.